A single sample is the source of the 6 T cell receptor beta chains below, sequenced in a study of low-dose radiotherapy and immunotherapy resistance in tumors. Described time point: after trial treatment. The sample's treatment: LDRT plus nivolumab, ipilimumab, low-dose cyclophosphamide and aspirin (RACIN trial). TCR amplification used roughly 20 PCR cycles, a constant-region primer and a V-primer adapter. Via MiXCR, TCRdb re-called the reads, giving one row per CDR3 protein. Among about 52,000 distinct CDR3 sequences listed, 33% were seen once. The source was PBMCs, collected after low-dose radiotherapy plus immunotherapy. The receptors come from a male donor with rectosigmoid adenocarcinoma.

This chain connects TRBV9 to TRBJ1-1, with D possibly being TRBD1 (6 bases). The CDR3 runs 15 residues. Germline-derived CDR1 and CDR2 are SGDLS and YYNGEE. V lost 4 bases and J 2 bases, leaving 15 bases between the germline ends. For the CDR3, the DNA is TGTGCCAGCAGCCCCCTGGCAGGGGTTAACACTGAAGCTTTCTTT. Translation: CASSPLAGVNTEAFF. Full variable domain (missing parts from reference TRBV9 and TRBJ1-1): DSGVTQTPKHLITATGQRVTLRCSPRSGDLSVYWYQQSLDQGLQFLIQYYNGEERAKGNILERFSAQQFPDLHSELNLSSLELGDSALYFCASSPLAGVNTEAFFGQGTRLTVV.

This clonotype was recorded once. With only one base between it and a far larger clone, this is likely a read error. V is TRBV26 and J is TRBJ2-1; the D call in the table, TRBD2, was not verified against the DNA. TRBV26 is reported as a pseudogene. The CDR3 runs 15 residues. The DNA for the CDR3 is TGTGCCAGCAGTTCCCCGGGGAGGGTGCGGTACGAGCAGTTCTTC. Encoded protein: CASSSPGRVRYEQFF.

This clonotype was counted ten times or more. V is TRBV6-2 or TRBV6-3 and J is TRBJ2-7; D possibly corresponds to TRBD1 (6 bases). The CDR3 totals 14 residues. Germline V gene sequence: CDR1 MNHEY, CDR2 SVGEGT. Trimming stripped 2 bases from V and 5 bases from J, with 13 bases between. CDR3 bases: TGTGCCAGCAGTTACCAACAGGGATGGAACGAGCAGTACTTC. Amino acid sequence: CASSYQQGWNEQYF.

This clonotype came up many times. V and J are TRBV27 and TRBJ2-2; 12 bases line up with TRBD2. Trimming removed 6 bases from V and 5 bases from J; junction bases left unmatched: 10. The germline V gene encodes CDR1 MNHEY and CDR2 SMNVEV (reference sequence). The CDR3 totals 17 residues. This CDR3 is CASRTGTGTSGTGELFF. CDR3 DNA sequence: TGTGCCAGCAGGACAGGAACCGGGACTAGCGGGACCGGGGAGCTGTTTTTT.

This clonotype was detected ten times or more. The chain employs TRBV4-3 and TRBJ2-3, with a weak D call TRBD2 (5 bases). The CDR3 is 17 amino acids. Trimming shortened V by 0 bases and J by 0 bases, and 13 bases separated the two germline ends. Germline-derived CDR1 and CDR2 are LGHNA and YSLEER. The CDR3 protein is CASSQDLIRRSTDTQYF. In DNA, the CDR3 is TGCGCCAGCAGCCAAGATTTGATTCGGAGGAGCACAGATACGCAGTATTTT.

The CDR3 nucleotides are TGCAGTGCGGCCCGGACAGGTTATGAGCAGTTCTTC. Translating it yields CSAARTGYEQFF. J is TRBJ2-1 and V is TRBV20-1; 7 bases agree with TRBD1. The CDR3 length is 12 residues. The V gene end was trimmed by 6 bases and the J gene end by 8 bases; junction bases not matched to a gene: 7. Germline V CDR1 and CDR2: DFQATT, SNEGSKA (reference sequence).